This paragraph covers one TCR beta chain sequence. The antigen it recognizes is unknown. No base quality information exists; no much larger clone differs at one position. The germline V gene provides CDR1 MDHEN and CDR2 SYDVKM. V is clipped by 2 bases and J by 0 bases, and the sequence between their germline boundaries is 7 bases long. Measured from the cysteine to the phenylalanine, the CDR3 is 14 residues long. Kept here is only the CDR3 DNA, which spans 42 bases and is read in frame from base 1. These data belong to a study of T-cell reconstitution after alpha-beta-depleted transplantation in children (dated by TCRdb to the mid-2010s). In the study overall: Using TCR repertoire profiling, the study followed T-cell immune reconstitution in a quantitative way in children after TCRalphabeta/CD19-depleted allogeneic hematopoietic cell transplantation.

Library generation was performed with PCR. Sequenced on an Illumina HiSeq 2500. To normalize quantification of the TCRbeta repertoire, the TCR libraries were built with molecular barcoding that relied on unique molecular identifiers. TCRdb passed the public sequencing reads through fastp at Q25 and MiXCR, retaining productive beta sequences. Rows are combined by CDR3 protein, so each entry shows the most common genes and DNA. The sample data list roughly 400,000 distinct CDR3 sequences, and around two fifths of these were observed just once. The top ten constitute 25% to 30% of the sample. Study-level results and caveats: The apparently early alphabetaT-cell count recovery about two months after transplant was reportedly dependent on only several hundred rapidly expanded clones derived from non-depleted graft cells. The frequencies of hyperexpanded clones fell over the following months, and after one year, T-cell counts and TCRbeta diversity were mostly attributed to newly produced T cells. In some patients, high TCRbeta diversity at day 60 was attributed to recipient T cells and intrathymic progenitors that had survived conditioning.

The treatment or condition tag for this specimen amounts to: allogeneic hematopoietic cell transplantation with graft depleted of TCRalphabeta T cells and CD19 B cells. TCRalphabeta/CD19-depleted allogeneic hematopoietic cell grafts were given to the transplant recipients, all of whom were children. The sequence was obtained from a girl under 10 years old with aplastic anemia, due to receive a stem cell transplant. The sample was PBMCs, taken before TCRalphabeta/CD19-depleted stem cell transplant. The rearrangement combines TRBV28 with TRBJ2-5; a confident D gene designation cannot be given. The DNA is TGTGCCAGCAGTTTAAGGGCCTACCAAGAGACCCAGTACTTC. Its amino acids are CASSLRAYQETQYF.